The table lists the clone carrying this T cell receptor beta chain with a count of one. No antigen is known for it. Germline-derived CDR1 and CDR2 are SGHTA and FQGNSA. V shed 2 bases and J shed 0 bases, with 14 bases lying between them. This CDR3 contains 17 residues. Combined were second doses at about 4 or about 12 weeks. This entry is derived from a study of T cell responses to AZD1222 COVID-19 vaccine. Points from the study as a whole: The number of AZD1222 recipients seropositive at baseline was only 6 or 7. Spike was spanned by vaccine-associated CD4 TCRs, with dominance at 160-218 and 743-854. Unmutated variant regions reportedly attract nearly half of all spike-specific TCRs.

Here immunoSEQ multiplex PCR was the method, and the copy in TCRdb shows in-frame clones only, minus some. The sample contains 110,000 to 150,000 clones, approximately 91% of which appear only once. This TCR came from an adult who received the AZD1222 COVID-19 vaccine. This chain joins TRBV7-2 and TRBJ1-5; D not resolved. Source: peripheral blood, taken 28 days after the second AZD1222 dose. This CDR3 reads CASSLKGSSLSNQPQHF. The DNA for the CDR3 is TGTGCCAGCAGCTTAAAGGGCAGCTCCCTTAGCAATCAGCCCCAGCATTTT.